The rows below give T cell receptor beta chains drawn from one sample of a study of T cell repertoires in cytomegalovirus infection. TCRdb passed the reads through MiXCR, listing each CDR3 protein once. The sample includes over 150,000 distinct CDR3 sequences, approximately 19% of them seen just once. Sequenced material: PBMCs. The source of these receptors is a human donor in good health (CMV status not recorded). Some clones in this sample may be carry-over from other donors' samples. Both conserved end residues are part of each CDR3. Each record gives: J gene, clone size, D gene, CDR3 length, V gene, CDR3 DNA, CDR3 protein. The D gene is left open where the match is weak. Where a row states a size, it is once, few, many or the class of an expanded clone; other rows omit it.

TRBJ1-4 | NA | NA | 15 | TRBV5-5 | TGTGCCAGCAGCTTGGAGGGCAGGGTTAATGAAAAACTGTTTTTT | CASSLEGRVNEKLFF
TRBJ2-1 | NA | NA | 15 | TRBV18 | TGTGCCAGCTCACCTAAAGAGGGTTCTACCAATGAGCAGTTCTTC | CASSPKEGSTNEQFF
TRBJ2-2 | many | TRBD2 | 17 | TRBV7-2 | TGTGCCAGCAGCTTGCCGGGACTAGCGGATAACACCGGGGAGCTGTTTTTT | CASSLPGLADNTGELFF
TRBJ2-7 | many | TRBD1 | 15 | TRBV7-9 | TGTGCCAGCAGCTTAGCCGATCAGGGGGCGAAGGAGCAGTACTTC | CASSLADQGAKEQYF
TRBJ2-5 | many | NA | 13 | TRBV7-3 | TGTGCCAGCAGCGAGGGGGGGGTAAAGACCCAGTACTTC | CASSEGGVKTQYF
TRBJ2-5 | NA | TRBD1 | 14 | TRBV5-1 | TGCGCCAGCGCGTTGGGGACAGGGGAAGAGACCCAGTACTTC | CASALGTGEETQYF
TRBJ2-1 | many | TRBD2 | 15 | TRBV11-1 | TGTGCCAGCAGCTTTAGCGGGGGGGACTACAATGAGCAGTTCTTC | CASSFSGGDYNEQFF
TRBJ1-1 | NA | TRBD1 | 14 | TRBV28 | TGTGCCAACAGTACCTGGACAGGAAACACTGAAGCTTTCTTT | CANSTWTGNTEAFF
TRBJ1-1 | NA | TRBD1 | 16 | TRBV2 | TGTGCCAGCAGTGCTTTCTCCCAGGGGGGTTACACTGAAGCTTTCTTT | CASSAFSQGGYTEAFF
TRBJ1-4 | NA | NA | 13 | TRBV12-5 | TGTGCTAGTGGTTTCCGGGGAAGTGAAAAACTGTTTTTT | CASGFRGSEKLFF
TRBJ2-2 | few | TRBD1 | 18 | TRBV11-2 | TGTGCCAGCAGCCCGGGGACCGGGACAGGGGGCGCTGGCGGGGAGCTGTTTTTT | CASSPGTGTGGAGGELFF
TRBJ2-7 | NA | NA | 13 | TRBV5-4 | TGTGCCAGCAGCGGCCGGCGATCAGGCGAGCAGTACTTC | CASSGRRSGEQYF
TRBJ1-1 | NA | NA | 15 | TRBV6-2/TRBV6-3 | TGTGCCAGCACCGACGTAGGAGGGAGGAACACTGAAGCTTTCTTT | CASTDVGGRNTEAFF
TRBJ1-5 | NA | TRBD1 | 14 | TRBV7-2 | TGTGCCAGCAGCGCGGGGACAGGGCTTCAGCCCCAGCATTTT | CASSAGTGLQPQHF
TRBJ1-1 | NA | NA | 13 | TRBV6-2/TRBV6-3 | TGTGCCGGATCAGACAGATTGAACACTGAAGCTTTCTTT | CAGSDRLNTEAFF
TRBJ2-1 | many | NA | 13 | TRBV7-2 | TGTGCCAGCAGCTTAGGTCTGCTCAATGAGCAGTTCTTC | CASSLGLLNEQFF
TRBJ2-2 | few | NA | 12 | TRBV7-3 | TGTGCCAGCAGCGTCAACACCGGGGAGCTGTTTTTT | CASSVNTGELFF
TRBJ2-1 | NA | NA | 13 | TRBV5-1 | TGCGCCAGCAGCTCGGACCCTAACAATGAGCAGTTCTTC | CASSSDPNNEQFF
TRBJ2-7 | few | TRBD1 | 14 | TRBV6-1 | TGTGCCAGCAGTTACGGGACAGGGGCCTACGAGCAGTACTTC | CASSYGTGAYEQYF
TRBJ1-3 | many | NA | 15 | TRBV7-2 | TGTGCCAGCAGCTTAGCTAGGGCAGCTGGAAACACCATATATTTT | CASSLARAAGNTIYF
TRBJ1-2 | few | TRBD1 | 12 | TRBV19 | TGTGCCAGTAGTACGACAGGGAATGGCTACACCTTC | CASSTTGNGYTF
TRBJ2-4 | many | TRBD1 | 15 | TRBV30 | TGTGCCTGGGGCCGGGACAGGGGTTGGGAAAACATTCAGTACTTC | CAWGRDRGWENIQYF
TRBJ1-6 | many | NA | 13 | TRBV12-3/TRBV12-4 | TGTGCCAGCAGTTTAGGAGAGAATTCACCCCTCCACTTT | CASSLGENSPLHF
TRBJ1-4 | many | NA | 13 | TRBV7-3 | TGTGCCAGCAGCTCACCAGGGATAGGAAAACTGTTTTTT | CASSSPGIGKLFF
TRBJ2-2 | NA | NA | 12 | TRBV25-1 | TGTGCCAGCAGTGAAGTCTTCGGGGAGCTGTTTTTT | CASSEVFGELFF
TRBJ1-2 | NA | NA | 13 | TRBV27 | TGTGCCAGCAGTTTACGGGGGGGGCGAGGCTACACCTTC | CASSLRGGRGYTF
TRBJ1-1 | few | NA | 14 | TRBV6-5 | TGTGCCAGCAGTTACACGGGGGCGAGGACTGAAGCTTTCTTT | CASSYTGARTEAFF
TRBJ1-5 | NA | TRBD1 | 14 | TRBV19 | TGTGCCAGTAGTACGACGACAGGGACTCAGCCCCAGCATTTT | CASSTTTGTQPQHF
TRBJ1-5 | NA | NA | 15 | TRBV2 | TGTGCCAGCGTCCGGGACAACATAGGCAATCAGCCCCAGCATTTT | CASVRDNIGNQPQHF
TRBJ1-2 | NA | NA | 15 | TRBV5-1 | TGCGCCAGTAGCGTAGACCGGGACGGCGCCTATGGCTACACCTTC | CASSVDRDGAYGYTF
TRBJ2-3 | few | TRBD2 | 17 | TRBV12-3/TRBV12-4 | TGTGCCAGCAGTCCGACGACTAGCGGGAGGGGCACAGATACGCAGTATTTT | CASSPTTSGRGTDTQYF
TRBJ1-4 | NA | NA | 15 | TRBV7-2 | TGTGCCAGCAGCTTAGAGGGGGGGGCTAATGAAAAACTGTTTTTT | CASSLEGGANEKLFF
TRBJ1-1 | many | NA | 15 | TRBV7-2 | TGTGCCAGCAGCGACAGCGGGGGGCTGAACACTGAAGCTTTCTTT | CASSDSGGLNTEAFF
TRBJ1-1 | NA | NA | 17 | TRBV19 | TGTGCCAGTACCGGGGGATGGGGACTTTCGATGAACACTGAAGCTTTCTTT | CASTGGWGLSMNTEAFF
TRBJ1-6 | few | TRBD1 | 17 | TRBV12-3/TRBV12-4 | TGTGCCAGCAGTCGGGGGACAGGTTCGTCCTATAATTCACCCCTCCACTTT | CASSRGTGSSYNSPLHF
TRBJ1-1 | few | NA | 15 | TRBV7-8 | TGTGCCAGCAGCTCATTGCCGGACACCCGAAGTGAAGCTTTCTTT | CASSSLPDTRSEAFF
TRBJ1-1 | NA | NA | 15 | TRBV11-3 | TGTGCCAGCAGCTTAGGACGGGGGTCGAACACTGTAGCTTTCTTT | CASSLGRGSNTVAFF
TRBJ2-7 | NA | NA | 12 | TRBV6-4 | TGTGCCAGCAGTGACAGGGTTCACGAGCAGTACTTC | CASSDRVHEQYF
TRBJ1-1 | few | TRBD1 | 14 | TRBV7-2 | TGTGCCAGCAGCTTATGGACAGGGAACACTGAAGCTTTCTTT | CASSLWTGNTEAFF
TRBJ2-5 | NA | NA | 13 | TRBV7-2 | TGTGCCAGCAGCCGGTCCGCTGAAGAGACCCAGTACTTC | CASSRSAEETQYF
TRBJ2-2 | many | TRBD1 | 15 | TRBV7-2 | TGTGCCAGCAGGCGGACAGGGGGGAACACCGGGGAGCTGTTTTTT | CASRRTGGNTGELFF